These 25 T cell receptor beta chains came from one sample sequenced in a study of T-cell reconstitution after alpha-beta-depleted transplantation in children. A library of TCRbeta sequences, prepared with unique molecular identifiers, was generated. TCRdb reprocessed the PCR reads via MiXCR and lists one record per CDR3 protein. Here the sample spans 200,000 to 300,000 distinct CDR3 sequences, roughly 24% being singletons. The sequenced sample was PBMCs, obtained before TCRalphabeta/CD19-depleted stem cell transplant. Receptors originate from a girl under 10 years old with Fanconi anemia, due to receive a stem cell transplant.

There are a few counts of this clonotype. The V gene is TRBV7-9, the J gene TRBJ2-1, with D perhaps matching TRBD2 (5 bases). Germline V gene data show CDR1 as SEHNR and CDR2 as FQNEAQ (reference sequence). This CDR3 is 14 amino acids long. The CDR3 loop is CVTVDYSSYNEQFF. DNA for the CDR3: TGTGTCACGGTTGACTACAGCTCCTACAATGAGCAGTTCTTC. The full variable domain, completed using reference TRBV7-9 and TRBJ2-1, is DTGVSQNPRHKITKRGQNVTFRCDPISEHNRLYWYRQTLGQGPEFLTYFQNEAQLEKSRLLSDRFSAERPKGSFSTLEIQRTEQGDSAMYLCVTVDYSSYNEQFFGPGTRLTVL.

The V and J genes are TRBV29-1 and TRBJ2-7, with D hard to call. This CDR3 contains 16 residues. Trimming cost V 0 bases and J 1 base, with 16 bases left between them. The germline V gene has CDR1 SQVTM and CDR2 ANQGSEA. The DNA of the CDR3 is TGCAGCGTTGAAGACTGGGGTCTGGCTGGGTCCTACGAGCAGTACTTC. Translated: CSVEDWGLAGSYEQYF.

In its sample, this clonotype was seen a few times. The CDR3 bases are TGTGCCAGCAGCTTGGACATAACAGATACGCAGTATTTT. Translation gives CASSLDITDTQYF. The chain couples TRBV11-2 to TRBJ2-3; D possibly corresponds to TRBD1 (5 bases). This CDR3 contains 13 residues. V was shortened by 3 bases and J by 3 bases, with 7 bases between the two germline ends. Germline-derived CDR1 and CDR2 are SGHAT and FQNNGV.

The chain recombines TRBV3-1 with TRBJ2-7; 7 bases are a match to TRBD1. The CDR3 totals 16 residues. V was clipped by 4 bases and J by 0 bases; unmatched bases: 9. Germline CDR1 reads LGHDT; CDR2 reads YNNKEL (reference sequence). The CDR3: CASSRKGHRGSYEQYF. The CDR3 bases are TGTGCCAGCAGCCGGAAAGGTCACAGGGGCTCCTACGAGCAGTACTTC.

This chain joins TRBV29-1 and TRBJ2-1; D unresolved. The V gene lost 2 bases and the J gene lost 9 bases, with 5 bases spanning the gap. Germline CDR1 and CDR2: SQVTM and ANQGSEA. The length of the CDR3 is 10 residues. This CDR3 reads CSVERTEQFF. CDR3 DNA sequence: TGCAGCGTTGAAAGGACTGAGCAGTTCTTC.

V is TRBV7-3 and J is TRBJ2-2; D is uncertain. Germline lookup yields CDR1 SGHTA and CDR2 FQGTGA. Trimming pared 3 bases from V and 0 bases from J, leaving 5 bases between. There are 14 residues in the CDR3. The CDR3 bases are TGTGCCAGCAGCTTTCGGTCGAACACCGGGGAGCTGTTTTTT. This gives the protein CASSFRSNTGELFF.

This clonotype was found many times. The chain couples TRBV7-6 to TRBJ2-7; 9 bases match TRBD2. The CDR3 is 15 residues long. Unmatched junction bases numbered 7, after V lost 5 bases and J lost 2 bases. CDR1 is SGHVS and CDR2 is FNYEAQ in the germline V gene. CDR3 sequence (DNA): TGTGCCAGCAGCCCACAGACTAGCGGACCCTACGAGCAGTACTTC. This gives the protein CASSPQTSGPYEQYF. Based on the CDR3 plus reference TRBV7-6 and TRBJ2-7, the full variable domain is GAGVSQSPRYKVTKRGQDVALRCDPISGHVSLYWYRQALGQGPEFLTYFNYEAQQDKSGLPNDRFSAERPEGSISTLTIQRTEQRDSAMYRCASSPQTSGPYEQYFGPGTRLTVT.

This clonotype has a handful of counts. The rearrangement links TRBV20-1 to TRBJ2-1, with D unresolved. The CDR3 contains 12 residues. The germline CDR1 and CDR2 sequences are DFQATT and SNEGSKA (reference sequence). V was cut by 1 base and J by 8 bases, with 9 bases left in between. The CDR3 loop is CSARGELYEQFF. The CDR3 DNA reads TGCAGTGCTAGAGGAGAGCTATATGAGCAGTTCTTC.

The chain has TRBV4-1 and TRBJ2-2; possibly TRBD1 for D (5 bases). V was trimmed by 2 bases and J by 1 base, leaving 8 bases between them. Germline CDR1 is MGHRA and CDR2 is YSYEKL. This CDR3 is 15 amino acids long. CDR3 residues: CASSQIDRNTGELFF. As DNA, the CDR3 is TGCGCCAGCAGCCAAATTGACAGGAACACCGGGGAGCTGTTTTTT.

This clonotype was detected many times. This chain's CDR3 is CASSLLSSLPYEQYF. CDR3 nucleotides: TGCGCCAGCAGCTTGCTCTCTTCCCTACCCTACGAGCAGTACTTC. The V call is TRBV5-1, the J call TRBJ2-7; D gene uncertain. The CDR3 is 15 amino acids. V was pared by 1 base and J by 2 bases, with 13 bases between. Germline V gene data show CDR1 as SGHRS and CDR2 as YFSETQ. The full variable domain, completed using reference TRBV5-1 and TRBJ2-7, is KAGVTQTPRYLIKTRGQQVTLSCSPISGHRSVSWYQQTPGQGLQFLFEYFSETQRNKGNFPGRFSGRQFSNSRSEMNVSTLELGDSALYLCASSLLSSLPYEQYFGPGTRLTVT.

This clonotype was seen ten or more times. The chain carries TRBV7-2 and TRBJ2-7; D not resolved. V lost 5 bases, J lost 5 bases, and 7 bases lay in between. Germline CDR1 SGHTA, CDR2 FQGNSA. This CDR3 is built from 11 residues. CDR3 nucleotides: TGTGCCAGCAGCGAGTTTAACGAGCAGTACTTC. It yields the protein CASSEFNEQYF.

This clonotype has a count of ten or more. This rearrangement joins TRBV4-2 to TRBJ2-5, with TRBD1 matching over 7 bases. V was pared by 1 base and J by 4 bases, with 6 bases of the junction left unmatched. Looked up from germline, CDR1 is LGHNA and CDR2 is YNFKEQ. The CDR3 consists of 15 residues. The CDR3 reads CASSQGNNRGETQYF. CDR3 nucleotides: TGTGCCAGCAGCCAAGGCAATAACAGGGGAGAGACCCAGTACTTC.

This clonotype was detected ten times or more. CDR3 in DNA: TGTGCCAGCAGTTCGGACGGAAACACCATATATTTT. It specifies CASSSDGNTIYF. The V and J genes are TRBV12-3 or TRBV12-4 and TRBJ1-3; no firm D call. The CDR3 contains 12 residues. V was shortened by 4 bases and J by 4 bases, with 5 bases between the two germline ends.

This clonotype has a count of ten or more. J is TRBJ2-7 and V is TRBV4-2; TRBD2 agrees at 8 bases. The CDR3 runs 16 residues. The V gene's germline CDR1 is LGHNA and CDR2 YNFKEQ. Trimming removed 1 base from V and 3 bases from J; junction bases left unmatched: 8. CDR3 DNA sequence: TGTGCCAGCAGCCAAGTTTCAGGTCTAGCGGGCTACGAGCAGTACTTC. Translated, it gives CASSQVSGLAGYEQYF.

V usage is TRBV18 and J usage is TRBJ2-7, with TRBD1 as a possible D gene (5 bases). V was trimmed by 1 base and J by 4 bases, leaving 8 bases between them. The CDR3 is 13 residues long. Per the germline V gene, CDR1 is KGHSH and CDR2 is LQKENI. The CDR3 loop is CASSPRTTYEQYF. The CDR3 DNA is TGTGCCAGCTCACCACGGACAACATACGAGCAGTACTTC.

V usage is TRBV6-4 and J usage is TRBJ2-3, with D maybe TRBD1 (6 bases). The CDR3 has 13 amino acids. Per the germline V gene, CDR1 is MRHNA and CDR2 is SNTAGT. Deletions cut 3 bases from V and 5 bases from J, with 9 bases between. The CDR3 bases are TGTGCCAGCAGTGAGGGGGCAGAAGATACGCAGTATTTT. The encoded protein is CASSEGAEDTQYF.

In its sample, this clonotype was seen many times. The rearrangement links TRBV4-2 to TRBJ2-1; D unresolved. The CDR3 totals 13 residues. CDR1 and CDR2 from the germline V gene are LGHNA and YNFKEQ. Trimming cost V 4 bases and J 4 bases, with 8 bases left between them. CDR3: CASSRGEYNEQFF. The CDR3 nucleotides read TGTGCCAGCAGCCGCGGAGAATACAATGAGCAGTTCTTC.

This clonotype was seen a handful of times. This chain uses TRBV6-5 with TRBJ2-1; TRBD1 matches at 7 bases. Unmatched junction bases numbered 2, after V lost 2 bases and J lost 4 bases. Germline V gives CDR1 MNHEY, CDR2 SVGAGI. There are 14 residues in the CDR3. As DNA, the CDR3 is TGTGCCAGCAGTTACGCGGACAGGTACAATGAGCAGTTCTTC. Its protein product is CASSYADRYNEQFF.

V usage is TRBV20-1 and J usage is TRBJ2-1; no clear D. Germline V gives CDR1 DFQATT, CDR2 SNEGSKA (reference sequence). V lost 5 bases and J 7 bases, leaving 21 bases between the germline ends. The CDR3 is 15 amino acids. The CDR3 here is CSADWRTQNRNEQFF. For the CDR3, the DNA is TGCAGTGCTGACTGGCGGACCCAAAATAGGAATGAGCAGTTCTTC.

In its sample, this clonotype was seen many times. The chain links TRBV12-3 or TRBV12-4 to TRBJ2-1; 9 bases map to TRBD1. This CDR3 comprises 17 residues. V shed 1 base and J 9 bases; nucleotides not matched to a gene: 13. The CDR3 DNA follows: TGTGCCAGCAGTTTAGGGGGGTGGGACAGGGTAAGGGTTGAGCAGTTCTTC. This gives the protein CASSLGGWDRVRVEQFF.

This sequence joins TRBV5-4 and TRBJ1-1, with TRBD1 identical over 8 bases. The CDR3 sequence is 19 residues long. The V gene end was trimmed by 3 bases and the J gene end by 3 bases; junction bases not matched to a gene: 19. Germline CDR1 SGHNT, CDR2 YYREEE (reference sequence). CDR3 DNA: TGTGCCAGCAGCTACGAGACCGGGACAGCGAACAGGGGGTACACTGAAGCTTTCTTT. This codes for CASSYETGTANRGYTEAFF.

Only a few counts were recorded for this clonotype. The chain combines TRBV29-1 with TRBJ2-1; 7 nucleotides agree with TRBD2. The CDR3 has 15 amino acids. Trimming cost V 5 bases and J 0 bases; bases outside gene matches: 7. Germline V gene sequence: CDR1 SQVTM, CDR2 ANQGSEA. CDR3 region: CSVLTSVISYNEQFF. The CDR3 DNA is TGCAGCGTTCTTACTAGCGTGATCTCCTACAATGAGCAGTTCTTC.

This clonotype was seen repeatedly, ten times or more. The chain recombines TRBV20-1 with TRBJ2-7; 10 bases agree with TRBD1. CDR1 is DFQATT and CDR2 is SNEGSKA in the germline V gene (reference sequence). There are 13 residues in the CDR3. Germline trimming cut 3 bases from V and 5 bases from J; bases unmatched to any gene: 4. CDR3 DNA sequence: TGCAGTGCTAGGACAGGGGGCTTGAACGAGCAGTACTTC. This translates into CSARTGGLNEQYF.

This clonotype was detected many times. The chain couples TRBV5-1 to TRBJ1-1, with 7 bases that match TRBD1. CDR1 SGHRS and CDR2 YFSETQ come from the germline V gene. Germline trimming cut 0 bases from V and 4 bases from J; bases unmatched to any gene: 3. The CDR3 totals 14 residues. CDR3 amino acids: CASSLEPGGTEAFF. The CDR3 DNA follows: TGCGCCAGCAGCTTGGAACCAGGGGGCACTGAAGCTTTCTTT.

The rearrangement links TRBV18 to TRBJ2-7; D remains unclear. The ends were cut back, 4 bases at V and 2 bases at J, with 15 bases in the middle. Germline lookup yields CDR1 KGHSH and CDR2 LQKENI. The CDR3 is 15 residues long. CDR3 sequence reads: CASSRRQGNTYEQYF. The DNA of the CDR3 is TGTGCCAGCTCACGACGACAAGGGAATACCTACGAGCAGTACTTC.